These T cell receptor beta chains were read from a single sample in a study of T cells in Graves' hyperthyroidism and ophthalmopathy. MiXCR, run by TCRdb on the multiplex PCR reads, gives a single entry per CDR3 protein. This sample has about 570,000 distinct CDR3 sequences, with about half found just once. The sample was peripheral blood or thyroid tissue (not recorded which). The receptors come from an adult woman with Graves' disease, either hyperthyroidism or ophthalmopathy (not recorded which). The CDR3 runs from the conserved cysteine through the conserved F or W. A D gene is named only where the DNA matches it firmly. Rows may omit the clone size; those that give it use once, few, many or a size class.

j_gene	d_gene	abundance	v_gene	CDR3nt	CDR3aa
TRBJ1-5	.	many	TRBV6-6	TGTGCCAGCAGTTACGGGTCCAGCTATAGCAATCAGCCCCAGCATTTT	CASSYGSSYSNQPQHF
TRBJ2-2	TRBD1	.	TRBV7-9	TGTGCCAGCAGTCCTGACAGGGGGAACACCGGGGAGCTGTTTTTT	CASSPDRGNTGELFF
TRBJ2-7	.	many	TRBV6-1	TGTGCCAGCAGTGAAACGGGGACTCCCTCCTACGAGCAGTACTTC	CASSETGTPSYEQYF
TRBJ2-2	TRBD2	many	TRBV19	TGTGCCAGTAGTATAGGAGCGGGAGTTAAATTGACCGGGGAGCTGTTTTTT	CASSIGAGVKLTGELFF
TRBJ2-5	TRBD1	.	TRBV7-2	TGTGCCAGCAGCACTCCCGGACAGGGTGCTCAAGAGACCCAGTACTTC	CASSTPGQGAQETQYF
TRBJ2-2	.	.	TRBV19	TGTGCCAGTAGTATCTACCGTACAGGACCCACCGGGGAGCTGTTTTTT	CASSIYRTGPTGELFF
TRBJ1-2	.	many	TRBV10-3	TGTGCCATCAGTGGGACAGCCTATGGCTACACCTTC	CAISGTAYGYTF
TRBJ2-7	.	.	TRBV29-1	TGCAGCGTTGAAGGGGGATACGGCAGGACGTCCTACGAGCAGTACTTC	CSVEGGYGRTSYEQYF
TRBJ1-6	.	many	TRBV27	TGTGCCAGCAGTTCCCCGTACCAGAGGGCTAATTCACCCCTCCACTTT	CASSSPYQRANSPLHF
TRBJ1-2	TRBD1	few	TRBV11-2	TGTGCCAGCAGCTTAGACTCAGGGGGATATGGCGGCTACACCTTC	CASSLDSGGYGGYTF
TRBJ2-7	TRBD2	once	TRBV15	TGTGCCACCAGCAGAGATGTGGGTTGGCGGGAGAGTTACGAGCAGTACTTC	CATSRDVGWRESYEQYF
TRBJ1-2	.	many	TRBV19	TGTGCCAGTAGCAGAGCATATGGCTACACCTTC	CASSRAYGYTF
TRBJ1-2	TRBD1	.	TRBV29-1	TGCAGCGCCCGGGACAGGACGTTATCTTATGGCTACACCTTC	CSARDRTLSYGYTF
TRBJ2-3	.	.	TRBV7-2	TGTGCCAGCAGCTCCTCCGACTATCGGTTCACAGATACGCAGTATTTT	CASSSSDYRFTDTQYF
TRBJ2-7	.	few	TRBV28	TGTGCCAGCAGCTACAGGTGGGAGCAGTACTTC	CASSYRWEQYF
TRBJ2-7	.	.	TRBV2	TGTGCCAGCAGGGAGGGGCTATCCTACGAGCAGTACTTC	CASREGLSYEQYF
TRBJ1-5	TRBD1	.	TRBV7-8	TGTGCCAGCAGCCCAAGACAGGGGGCGAATCAGCCCCAGCATTTT	CASSPRQGANQPQHF
TRBJ2-5	.	.	TRBV20-1	TGCAGTTCAGGGGAAAATCAGCCCCAGTACTTC	CSSGENQPQYF
TRBJ1-1	.	.	TRBV4-1	TGCGCCAGCAGCCACTCGGAAGCTTTCTTT	CASSHSEAFF
TRBJ2-5	TRBD2	.	TRBV7-3	TGTGCCAGCAGCTTAAGCCTCCGTCGGGGGGGCCTTGAGACCCAGTACTTC	CASSLSLRRGGLETQYF
TRBJ2-7	.	.	TRBV25-1	TGTGCCAGCAGTTACTCTTCAGGGCTCGAGCAGTACTTC	CASSYSSGLEQYF
TRBJ1-2	.	once	TRBV15	TGTGCCACCAGCAGCTTATATGGGGACACTGGCTACACCTTC	CATSSLYGDTGYTF
TRBJ2-2	.	many	TRBV12-3/TRBV12-4	TGTGCCAGCAGTTCCCTCTCGGGCGGGGAGCTGTTTTTT	CASSSLSGGELFF
TRBJ1-2	.	.	TRBV10-3	TGTGCCATCAGTGATGAGGGCGGAGCCTATGGCTACACCTTC	CAISDEGGAYGYTF
TRBJ1-5	.	once	TRBV7-8	TGTGCCAGCAGCTTGATACAGACCTCCCGCAATCAGCCCCAGCATTTT	CASSLIQTSRNQPQHF
TRBJ1-1	TRBD1	.	TRBV10-3	TGTGCCATCAGTGAGGAGGGGGCAGGGGACCCCATGAACACTGAAGCTTTCTTT	CAISEEGAGDPMNTEAFF
TRBJ1-4	.	many	TRBV19	TGTGCCAGTAGCACGGGACCCGAGGTGGAAAAACTGTTTTTT	CASSTGPEVEKLFF
TRBJ1-4	.	few	TRBV20-1	TGCAGTGCTAGTGGGGGTTGGGGGCGAGGGGACGAAAAACTGTTTTTT	CSASGGWGRGDEKLFF
TRBJ2-2	TRBD1	.	TRBV7-9	TGTGCCAGCAGCTTAGATTGGACAGGGAGCACCGGGGAGCTGTTTTTT	CASSLDWTGSTGELFF
TRBJ1-5	.	.	TRBV2	TGTGCCAGCTTACCAGGCCATAGCAATCAGCCCCAGCATTTT	CASLPGHSNQPQHF
TRBJ2-5	.	.	TRBV29-1	TGCAGCGTTGACGTAGGGCCCCAAGAGACCCAGTACTTC	CSVDVGPQETQYF
TRBJ1-3	.	.	TRBV29-1	TGCAGCGCTGGACACGGGACGGACTCTGGAAACACCATATATTTT	CSAGHGTDSGNTIYF
TRBJ2-5	.	.	TRBV29-1	TGCAGCTCGGGACTGCGTTTCGAGACCCAGTACTTC	CSSGLRFETQYF
TRBJ1-3	.	.	TRBV6-6	TGTGCCAGCAGTTACTCGCTTGAAGGAAACACCATATATTTT	CASSYSLEGNTIYF
TRBJ2-7	.	many	TRBV7-6	TGTGCCAGCAGCTTAATGCACGAGCAGTACTTC	CASSLMHEQYF
TRBJ1-3	.	many	TRBV5-5	TGTGCCAGCAGCTTGCAGGATGCGGGATCTGGAAACACCATATATTTT	CASSLQDAGSGNTIYF
TRBJ1-4	.	once	TRBV28	TGTGCCAGCAGTCCGAGTGCCCGGGAAAAACTGTTTTTT	CASSPSAREKLFF
TRBJ2-5	.	.	TRBV10-1	TGCGCCAGCAGTGAGTACTCGGACGGTCGTATCCAGTACTTC	CASSEYSDGRIQYF
TRBJ2-2	TRBD2	many	TRBV6-5	TGTGCCAGCAAGAGCGGGACTAGCGGGATTAGTGGCGGGGAGCTGTTTTTT	CASKSGTSGISGGELFF
TRBJ1-6	.	once	TRBV5-1	TGCGCCAGCAGCTTGTACCCGGTCTATAATTCACCCCTCCACTTT	CASSLYPVYNSPLHF
TRBJ1-1	TRBD1	.	TRBV10-2	TGCGCCAGCAGCCTGGACAGGGTCCGCGCTGAAGCTTTCTTT	CASSLDRVRAEAFF
TRBJ2-3	TRBD2	.	TRBV2	TGTGCCAGCAGTGAAGCCTTTCGAAGCGGGAGGTTCCTAGATACGCAGTATTTT	CASSEAFRSGRFLDTQYF
TRBJ1-2	.	.	TRBV7-9	TGTGCCAGCAGCGCAATCCCCGTCTATGGCTACACCTTC	CASSAIPVYGYTF
TRBJ1-1	.	.	TRBV19	TGTGCCAGTAGTTTCTCGGCCGGCCCAAACACTGAAGCTTTCTTT	CASSFSAGPNTEAFF
TRBJ1-5	.	once	TRBV20-1	TGCAGTGCTAGGGGAAAGAGCGGGAGACTGGAGACCCAGCATTTT	CSARGKSGRLETQHF
TRBJ1-2	.	.	TRBV10-2	TGCGCCAGCAGAGCGGGATTGTCCTATGGCTACACCTTC	CASRAGLSYGYTF
TRBJ2-5	.	few	TRBV29-1	TGCAGCGTTAGGAGAGGCGGCGAGACCCAGTACTTC	CSVRRGGETQYF